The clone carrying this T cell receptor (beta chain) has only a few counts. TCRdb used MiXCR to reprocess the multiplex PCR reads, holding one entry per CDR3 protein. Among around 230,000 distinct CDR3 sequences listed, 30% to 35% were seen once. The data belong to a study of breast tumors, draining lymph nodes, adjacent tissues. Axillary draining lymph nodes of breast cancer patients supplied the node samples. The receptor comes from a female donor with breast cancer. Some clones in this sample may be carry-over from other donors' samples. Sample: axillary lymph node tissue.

The CDR3 coding sequence is TGTGCCAGCAGACCTACCTTGCGGACAGACTACGGGGAGCTGTTTTTT. Protein: CASRPTLRTDYGELFF. V usage is TRBV27 and J usage is TRBJ2-2; the D gene is possibly TRBD1 (6 bases). Germline V lookup: CDR1 MNHEY, CDR2 SMNVEV (reference sequence). The length of the CDR3 is 16 residues. V was cut by 6 bases and J by 7 bases, with 21 bases left in between.